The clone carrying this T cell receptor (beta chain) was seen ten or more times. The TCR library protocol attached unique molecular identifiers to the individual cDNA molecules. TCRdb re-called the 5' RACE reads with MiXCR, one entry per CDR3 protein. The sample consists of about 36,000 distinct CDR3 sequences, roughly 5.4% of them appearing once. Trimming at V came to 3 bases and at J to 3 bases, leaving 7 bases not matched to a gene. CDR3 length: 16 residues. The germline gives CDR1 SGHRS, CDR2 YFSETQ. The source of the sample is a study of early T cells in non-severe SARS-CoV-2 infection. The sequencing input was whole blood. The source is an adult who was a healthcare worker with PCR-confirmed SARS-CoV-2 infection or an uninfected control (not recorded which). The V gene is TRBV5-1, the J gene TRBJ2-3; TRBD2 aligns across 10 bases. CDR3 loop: CASSWGLAPGTDTQYF. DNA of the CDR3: TGCGCCAGCAGCTGGGGACTAGCGCCCGGGACAGATACGCAGTATTTT.